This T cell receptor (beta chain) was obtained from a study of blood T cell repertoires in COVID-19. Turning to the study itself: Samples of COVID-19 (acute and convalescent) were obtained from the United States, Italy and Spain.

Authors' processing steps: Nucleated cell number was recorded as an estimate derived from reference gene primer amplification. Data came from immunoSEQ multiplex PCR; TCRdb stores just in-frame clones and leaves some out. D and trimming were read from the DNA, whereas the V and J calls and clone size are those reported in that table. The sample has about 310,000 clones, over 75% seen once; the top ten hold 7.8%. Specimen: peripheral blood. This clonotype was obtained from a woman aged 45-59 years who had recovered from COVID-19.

This CDR3 reads CASSQEGQPSYEQYF. CDR3 bases: TGCGCCAGCAGCCAAGAGGGACAGCCATCCTACGAGCAGTACTTC. The gene calls are TRBV4-3 and TRBJ2-7; 7 bases fit TRBD1. J lost 1 base, V lost 0 bases, and 3 bases had no gene match. Germline lookup yields CDR1 LGHNA and CDR2 YSLEER. The length of the CDR3 is 15 residues.